This record looks at one TCR beta chain sequence and its context. Its antigen is currently not known. Per-nucleotide qualities are absent, and no much larger clonotype sits a single base away. Sample time point, as interpreted from the label and publication: newly diagnosed GD, antithyroid drugs for less than 3 months. RNA was extracted from PBMCs in TRIzol for both TCR sequencing and RNA sequencing. The diagnosis of Graves' disease was made according to American Thyroid Association guidelines. The patients came from an endocrinology department in Xi'an, China. From each patient, 8 to 10 milliliters of peripheral blood was collected into an EDTA anticoagulant tube. Ficoll Paque Plus density gradient separation was used to isolate PBMCs, and no additional T cell sorting was done. An Agilent 2100 Bioanalyzer and agarose gel were used to check RNA quality, and a NanoDrop 2000 was used to measure RNA concentration.

This specimen comes from a study of regulatory T cells in long-lasting Graves disease (dated by TCRdb to 2020 to 2023). At the level of the whole study: Patients with newly diagnosed Graves' disease had been on antithyroid drugs for under 3 months. This study used TCR sequencing and RNA sequencing of peripheral blood to compare persistent Graves' disease patients against newly diagnosed Graves' disease patients. The study took place in China and was registered as a clinical trial. A total of roughly 35 samples were covered by TCR sequencing, comprising approximately 13 persistent and 20 or so newly diagnosed Graves' disease patients. Broader findings and caveats from the paper: Only the TCR beta chain was sequenced and analyzed. Patients with persistent disease shared more public clonotypes (fewer than 3,000) than newly diagnosed patients did (966). Persistent disease showed preferential use of TRBV28, TRBJ1-2 and TRBJ2-5, whereas newly diagnosed disease favored TRBV20-1 and TRBJ2-1. The authors acknowledged the small sample size as a limitation that may reduce accuracy. Peripheral blood alone was examined, since thyroid tissue, which constituted the primary lesion, could not be accessed. Compared with newly diagnosed patients, persistent Graves' disease patients had lower TCR Shannon entropy and fewer highly expanded clones, which suggests clonal expansion.

Library preparation was by multiplex PCR. Sequencing used an Illumina HiSeq 4000. CDR3 regions were amplified by Arm-PCR with iRepertoire HTBI primers to construct TCR beta libraries. Before sequencing, the PCR products underwent gel purification. As for the original processing: Gene usage analysis of CDR3 amino acid clonotypes relied on the roughly 64 TRBV and 13 to 15 TRBJ segments identified across samples. Filtered high-quality paired reads were merged into contigs using COPE and FqMerger. BLAST was used to align contigs to the IMGT TRBV, TRBD and TRBJ reference genes, and CDR3 was defined following IMGT. Any clonotype with a frequency above 0.1% was classified as a highly expanded clone. Shannon entropy was used to measure repertoire diversity, and the Gini coefficient was used to measure V-J evenness. A clonotype was considered public if more than one individual shared it. TCRdb reworked the public reads: Q25 trimming with fastp, MiXCR clone assembly, productive beta chains retained. Entries are consolidated by CDR3 protein sequence, retaining the most common genes and DNA. What appears here as the V and J calls and clone size reflects TCRdb's work, not the paper's. For this sample the table gives around 250,000 distinct CDR3 sequences, of which 18% were detected only once. The top ten clonotypes cover around 15% of the sample.

From a lookup of the germline V gene, CDR1 and CDR2 are SGHAT and FQNNGV. The CDR3 sequence holds 14 residues, the cysteine and phenylalanine included. The retained sequence is limited to the CDR3, 42 bases, with the frame set at the first base. V is clipped by 5 bases and J by 1 base, and the sequence between their germline boundaries is 9 bases long. These data were also reused for a study on T cells in Graves' hyperthyroidism and ophthalmopathy. The other study reports the following: Graves' hyperthyroidism was defined as stable when no progression to ophthalmopathy occurred over 18 months of follow-up. Hyperthyroidism patients were newly diagnosed, with disease duration under 2 months, and aged 18 to 65 years. Patients with uncontrolled infections, other autoimmune diseases, pregnancy or lactation were excluded. Clinical symptoms, serum thyroxine and TRAb, thyroid ultrasound, and orbital computed tomography formed the basis for the diagnoses. For the first round of RT-PCR on the TCR CDR3, the HTBI primer set was used together with the Qiagen OneStep RT-PCR kit. Most expanded thyroid clonotypes (frequency above 0.001) were also detected in blood, a finding suggesting that blood repertoires may reflect thyroid immune responses. In cross-validation, a model built on a 13 V-J signature told ophthalmopathy apart from stable hyperthyroidism with just under 90% sensitivity and approximately 84% specificity, and in testing the same model reached 80%/75%. During validation, the model predicted progression to ophthalmopathy a median of around six months ahead of onset, with roughly 65% sensitivity and roughly 72% specificity. TCR V-J signatures able to tell the groups apart were searched for in a discovery cohort of about a hundred patients, of whom more than 40 had Graves' ophthalmopathy and about 55 had stable Graves' hyperthyroidism. An independent validation cohort of around 20 hyperthyroidism patients and approximately 16 patients who later progressed to ophthalmopathy tested prospective prediction of ophthalmopathy. The 85 to 100 discovery patients were randomly split 7:3 into training and test sets. In addition, the study compared T-cell repertoires in thyroid tissue and in blood from six Graves' hyperthyroidism patients. After blood sampling, hyperthyroidism patients were treated with methimazole at a starting dose of 30 mg daily, and ophthalmopathy patients were treated with high-dose intravenous methylprednisolone. Libraries were constructed in a second round of multiplex PCR, after which size selection and purification were performed. Libraries were sequenced paired-end with 100 bp reads on an Illumina HiSeq2000. SOAPnuke was used to process the raw data, removing reads that contained adapters or uncalled bases, had a mean Phred below 15, or lacked an exact match to the constant primer or identifier. High-quality paired reads were merged with COPE v1.2.5, and unique nucleotide sequences were defined as clonotypes. MiTCR v1.1 was used to align clonotypes to the IMGT TRBV, TRBD and TRBJ reference segments. Only V-J combinations with frequency above 0.0001, covering 99% to 99.2% of repertoires, were analysed. The TCS score was defined as F50 (clonal expansion) divided by E x V (chaos), with BLOSUM62-based TCRdist calculated between CDR3 peptides within each V-J. Welch's t-statistics and random forest reduced roughly 540 V-J features to roughly 13, which were used in a naive Bayes classifier (R e1071). Sample size was not statistically predetermined, and blinding of investigators to group allocation was not performed. The paper reports TCR Vbeta CDR3 sequencing of over 130 peripheral blood samples: approximately 43 ophthalmopathy, 70 to 85 hyperthyroidism and about 17 progressor patients.

Source: peripheral blood mononuclear cells (PBMCs), taken at new diagnosis, from a patient treated with antithyroid drugs. This sequence was found in a woman in her 30s with Graves disease. Donor details come from another sample of the same person, matched by shared clones. The chain is made from TRBV11-2 and TRBJ2-1, with a tentative D gene TRBD2 over 5 matching bases. The CDR3 is CASSMRASYNEQFF. The DNA is as follows: TGTGCCAGCAGCATGCGGGCTTCCTACAATGAGCAGTTCTTC.